This TCR beta chain derives from a study of beta chain features in type 1 diabetes. The sequenced template was cDNA made from the entire isolated RNA. The protocol was immunoSEQ multiplex PCR, while the TCRdb copy is restricted to in-frame clones and leaves out a portion. This sample has some 290,000 clones, with 24% found just once. Purity above 95% was achieved in all sorted populations. On this clone: Its antigen is unknown.

The CDR3 has 11 residues. Germline loops: CDR1 SGHDN, CDR2 FVKESK. Trimming removed 3 bases at V and 12 bases at J, with 9 bases between. Study-level findings and limits: A possible short-template PCR bias applies equally to patients and controls. The naive, central memory and Treg TCRB repertoires looked more alike in patients than they did in healthy donors. Within each of all four CD4+ subsets, Type 1 diabetes patients had TCRB CDR3s that were moderately but significantly shorter.

The chain employs TRBV14 and TRBJ2-1; D is unclear. The sequence came from a woman between 25 and 40 years old with type 1 diabetes. Sequencing was performed on naive CD4+ T cells from blood. The CDR3 DNA reads as TGTGCCAGCAGCCAGAGAGCCTGGCAGTTCTTC. This encodes CASSQRAWQFF.